These 25 T cell receptor beta chains were all obtained from the same sample, sequenced in a study of cytomegalovirus exposure and HLA in healthy donors. PCR primers comprised 60 Vbeta and 13 Jbeta primers. Libraries were prepared by immunoSEQ multiplex PCR; TCRdb keeps only in-frame clonotypes and omits some of them. The repertoire includes 250,000 to 350,000 clones, 86% of them detected once, and almost 4% sits in the top ten. Material for sequencing was PBMCs. The receptor set was obtained from a man aged 35-49 years in good health and CMV-seropositive.

The table lists this clone with a few counts. V gene TRBV6-6 combines with J gene TRBJ1-1, with 10 nucleotides matching TRBD1. Germline CDR1 MNHNY, CDR2 SVGAGI (reference sequence). This CDR3 contains 15 residues. Trimming at V came to 5 bases and at J to 0 bases, leaving 3 bases not matched to a gene. CDR3 loop: CASSPGQGLNTEAFF. The CDR3 DNA is TGTGCCAGCAGTCCGGGACAGGGGTTGAACACTGAAGCTTTCTTT.

The chain links TRBV5-1 to TRBJ2-3; 14 positions match TRBD2. This CDR3 region has 18 residues. V lost 0 bases and J lost 2; bases outside the gene matches: 5. Germline lookup yields CDR1 SGHRS and CDR2 YFSETQ. This CDR3 reads CASSLASGLAGVTDTQYF. The CDR3 DNA sequence: TGCGCCAGCAGCTTGGCCTCGGGACTAGCGGGGGTCACAGATACGCAGTATTTT.

This chain connects TRBV28 to TRBJ2-7, with a tentative D call TRBD1 (6 bases). Trimming took 5 bases from V and 0 from J, leaving 11 bases between them. In germline, CDR1 is MDHEN, CDR2 SYDVKM. The CDR3 consists of 14 residues. The CDR3 sequence is CASSRGQSSYEQYF. CDR3 DNA sequence: TGTGCCAGCAGTCGCGGACAGAGCTCCTACGAGCAGTACTTC.

With respect to this clone: Other DNA sequences within the sample encode an identical CDR3. This rearrangement joins TRBV14 to TRBJ1-1; TRBD1 matches at 7 bases. This CDR3 has 16 residues. The ends lost 0 bases at V and 5 bases at J; junction bases unmatched: 9. Germline V gene sequence: CDR1 SGHDN, CDR2 FVKESK. CDR3 residues: CASSQDAGARGTEAFF. The CDR3 coding sequence is TGTGCCAGCAGCCAAGATGCAGGGGCCAGGGGGACTGAAGCTTTCTTT.

The chain is built from TRBV5-6 and TRBJ1-3; no definite D call. The CDR3 is 14 residues long. V lost 1 base and J 1 base, leaving 6 bases between the germline ends. From germline, CDR1 is SGHDT and CDR2 YYEEEE. CDR3 amino acids: CASSLSFSGNTIYF. The CDR3 DNA follows: TGTGCCAGCAGCTTGTCCTTTTCTGGAAACACCATATATTTT.

V and J are TRBV6-1 and TRBJ2-6; no clear D. The germline CDR1 and CDR2 sequences are MNHNS and SASEGT. The V gene lost 2 bases and the J gene lost 12 bases, with 17 bases spanning the gap. This CDR3 has 15 residues. The CDR3 is CASSEYNILVGVLTF. DNA of the CDR3: TGTGCCAGCAGTGAATATAATATTCTAGTAGGCGTCCTGACTTTC.

This clone came up a few times. The DNA of the CDR3 is TGTGCCTGGAGGGTCCGCTCTACAACTAATGAAAAACTGTTTTTT. This translates into CAWRVRSTTNEKLFF. This chain connects TRBV30 to TRBJ1-4, with no clear D. The germline V gene has CDR1 GTSNPN and CDR2 SVGIG (reference sequence). Trimming removed 3 bases at V and 0 bases at J, with 11 bases between. The CDR3 is 15 residues long.

The rearrangement uses TRBV7-2 and TRBJ2-3, with D possibly TRBD2 on 5 matching bases. Germline CDR1 SGHTA, CDR2 FQGNSA. V was clipped by 6 bases and J by 4 bases, with 14 bases between them. This CDR3 comprises 14 residues. The CDR3 is CASREGLSADTQYF. The CDR3 nucleotides are TGTGCCAGCAGAGAAGGACTGTCCGCAGATACGCAGTATTTT.

The rearrangement uses TRBV11-3 and TRBJ2-5; D may be TRBD1 (5 bases). The CDR3 runs to 15 residues. Trimming cost V 0 bases and J 3 bases, with 11 bases left between them. The V gene's germline CDR1 is SGHNT and CDR2 YENEEA. The CDR3 loop is CASSLEGRGKETQYF. The DNA of the CDR3 is TGTGCCAGCAGCTTAGAGGGTAGGGGCAAAGAGACCCAGTACTTC.

This sequence joins TRBV7-9 and TRBJ1-1, with D possibly matching TRBD1 (6 bases). Trimming cost V 3 bases and J 5 bases, with 16 bases left between them. Germline values: CDR1 SEHNR, CDR2 FQNEAQ (reference sequence). This CDR3 has 15 amino acids. CDR3 bases: TGTGCCAGCAGCTTCCCTGAGGGGGTAGGGACTGAAGCTTTCTTT. Its protein is CASSFPEGVGTEAFF. Complete variable domain (other parts from reference TRBV7-9 and TRBJ1-1): DTGVSQNPRHKITKRGQNVTFRCDPISEHNRLYWYRQTLGQGPEFLTYFQNEAQLEKSRLLSDRFSAERPKGSFSTLEIQRTEQGDSAMYLCASSFPEGVGTEAFFGQGTRLTVV.

The CDR3 loop reads CASSVGTGHLSGNTIYF. As DNA, the CDR3 is TGTGCCAGCAGCGTAGGCACAGGACATCTCTCTGGAAACACCATATATTTT. This chain links TRBV9 with TRBJ1-3; perhaps TRBD1 as D (5 bases). This CDR3 region has 17 residues. Germline CDR1 is SGDLS and CDR2 is YYNGEE. The V and J ends lost 0 bases and 0 bases respectively, with 13 bases between them.

The chain couples TRBV29-1 to TRBJ2-7, with TRBD1 matching 10 bases. The V gene end was trimmed by 6 bases and the J gene end by 5 bases; junction bases not matched to a gene: 7. CDR1 is SQVTM and CDR2 is ANQGSEA in the germline V gene. CDR3 length: 13 amino acids. CDR3 DNA sequence: TGCAGCGTGGGGGGGACAGGGGTCGACGAGCAGTACTTC. Its protein is CSVGGTGVDEQYF.

The chain carries TRBV4-2 and TRBJ1-2; TRBD1 is a possible D gene (6 bases). The CDR3 covers 13 residues. Per germline, CDR1 LGHNA and CDR2 YNFKEQ. The V end was cut by 2 bases, the J end by 2 bases, with 6 bases between. The CDR3 bases are TGTGCCAGCAGCCAAAGGGGGAACTATGGCTACACCTTC. It codes for CASSQRGNYGYTF.

V and J are TRBV18 and TRBJ1-1; TRBD1 aligns across 8 bases. The ends lost 4 bases at V and 4 bases at J; junction bases unmatched: 5. Germline-derived CDR1 and CDR2 are KGHSH and LQKENI. The CDR3 runs 14 residues. CDR3 in DNA: TGTGCCAGCTCACTCCGACAGGGGCCCACTGAAGCTTTCTTT. Translated, it gives CASSLRQGPTEAFF.

The chain links TRBV5-1 to TRBJ1-2; D unclear. CDR1 is SGHRS, CDR2 YFSETQ, per germline. Trimming took off 4 bases at V and 8 bases at J, with 12 bases between the two ends. The CDR3 consists of 12 residues. This CDR3 is CASSAEGNGYTF. CDR3 nucleotide sequence: TGCGCCAGCAGCGCCGAGGGTAACGGCTACACCTTC.

This chain links TRBV27 with TRBJ2-7; no clear D gene. This CDR3 has 14 residues. Germline lookup yields CDR1 MNHEY and CDR2 SMNVEV (reference sequence). V was clipped by 4 bases and J by 5 bases, with 15 bases between them. CDR3 protein: CASSSPGLSHEQYF. The CDR3 bases are TGTGCCAGCAGTTCCCCGGGTCTCAGCCACGAGCAGTACTTC.

The genes are TRBV5-4 and TRBJ1-2, with 10 bases aligning to TRBD1. The CDR3 spans 16 residues. Germline-derived CDR1 and CDR2 are SGHNT and YYREEE (reference sequence). The junction had 6 bases not matched to a gene; V was cut back by 4 bases and J by 0 bases. The CDR3 nucleotides are TGTGCCAGCAGCCTTGTCGGACAGGGGGCTAACTATGGCTACACCTTC. Translating gives CASSLVGQGANYGYTF. Variable domain in full (rest from reference TRBV5-4 and TRBJ1-2): ETGVTQSPTHLIKTRGQQVTLRCSSQSGHNTVSWYQQALGQGPQFIFQYYREEENGRGNFPPRFSGLQFPNYSSELNVNALELDDSALYLCASSLVGQGANYGYTFGSGTRLTVV.

The chain employs TRBV28 and TRBJ2-7, with TRBD2 identical over 10 bases. V shed 5 bases and J 6 bases; nucleotides not matched to a gene: 13. Germline values: CDR1 MDHEN, CDR2 SYDVKM. The CDR3 is 16 amino acids. The CDR3: CASSTHAKREGLEQYF. CDR3 DNA: TGTGCCAGCAGTACGCACGCCAAGCGGGAGGGCCTCGAGCAGTACTTC.

The J gene is TRBJ2-1, the V gene TRBV7-8; TRBD2 agrees at 7 bases. Looked up from germline, CDR1 is SGHVS and CDR2 is FQNEAQ. The CDR3 is 18 residues long. Unmatched junction bases numbered 10, after V lost 2 bases and J lost 0 bases. This CDR3 reads CASSLSGLAVASYNEQFF. CDR3 nucleotides: TGTGCCAGCAGCTTATCGGGGCTAGCGGTCGCCTCCTACAATGAGCAGTTCTTC.

The rearrangement uses TRBV5-1 and TRBJ2-5; D possibly corresponds to TRBD2 (6 bases). V shed 4 bases and J shed 4 bases, with 17 bases lying between them. This CDR3 comprises 15 residues. Germline V lookup: CDR1 SGHRS, CDR2 YFSETQ. The CDR3 DNA sequence: TGCGCCAGCAGCCACCGCCGGGGGACCGGAGAGACCCAGTACTTC. It translates to CASSHRRGTGETQYF.

V is TRBV5-1 and J is TRBJ2-7; D perhaps matches TRBD1 (5 bases). The germline gives CDR1 SGHRS, CDR2 YFSETQ. Trimming took off 4 bases at V and 3 bases at J, with 17 bases between the two ends. This CDR3 is built from 15 residues. The CDR3 sequence is CASSLNQGTLYEQYF. CDR3 DNA sequence: TGCGCCAGCAGCCTGAACCAGGGTACCCTCTACGAGCAGTACTTC.

The J gene is TRBJ1-5, the V gene TRBV5-5, with 8 bases lining up with TRBD1. Germline V gene lookup returns CDR1 SGHKS and CDR2 YYEKEE (reference sequence). V lost 4 bases to trimming and J lost 7 bases; unmatched junction nucleotides: 7. The CDR3 has 14 residues. The CDR3 DNA reads TGTGCCAGCAGCAAGGGACAGGAGGGCCAGCCCCAGCATTTT. Amino acids: CASSKGQEGQPQHF.

This rearrangement joins TRBV6-5 to TRBJ1-1, with 7 positions matching TRBD1. The V gene end was trimmed by 5 bases and the J gene end by 3 bases; junction bases not matched to a gene: 6. This CDR3 comprises 14 residues. The germline CDR1 and CDR2 sequences are MNHEY and SVGAGI. CDR3 DNA sequence: TGTGCCAGCAGTCAGACAGGGTTTTACACTGAAGCTTTCTTT. This translates into CASSQTGFYTEAFF.

The V call is TRBV11-2, the J call TRBJ1-2; possibly TRBD1 for D (6 bases). This CDR3 is 13 amino acids long. Germline CDR1 and CDR2: SGHAT and FQNNGV. V lost 3 bases to trimming and J lost 2 bases, with 7 bases between them. DNA for the CDR3: TGTGCCAGCAGCTTGAGGGGGAACTATGGCTACACCTTC. This gives the protein CASSLRGNYGYTF.

This clone appeared a few times. J is TRBJ2-6 and V is TRBV7-9, with 7 bases fitting TRBD1. The germline V gene encodes CDR1 SEHNR and CDR2 FQNEAQ (reference sequence). The trim removed 4 bases at V and 1 base at J, leaving 13 bases unmatched. The CDR3 covers 19 residues. The CDR3 DNA sequence: TGTGCCAGCAGCTCCCTCGTAGGGACAGCGCTATCTGGGGCCAACGTCCTGACTTTC. This sequence encodes CASSSLVGTALSGANVLTF.